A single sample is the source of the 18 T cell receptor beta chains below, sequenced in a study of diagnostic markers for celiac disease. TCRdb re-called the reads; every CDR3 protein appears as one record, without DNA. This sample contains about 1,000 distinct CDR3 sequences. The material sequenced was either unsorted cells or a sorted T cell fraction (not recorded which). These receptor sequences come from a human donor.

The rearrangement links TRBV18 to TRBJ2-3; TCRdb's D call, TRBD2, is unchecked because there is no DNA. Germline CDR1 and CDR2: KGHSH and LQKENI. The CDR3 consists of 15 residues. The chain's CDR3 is CASSPPGLAADTQYF.

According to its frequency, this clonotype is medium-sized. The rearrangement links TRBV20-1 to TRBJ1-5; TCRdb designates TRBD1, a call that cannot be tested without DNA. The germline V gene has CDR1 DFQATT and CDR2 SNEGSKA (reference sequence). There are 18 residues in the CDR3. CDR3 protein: CSARDPDPGGYRNQPQHF.

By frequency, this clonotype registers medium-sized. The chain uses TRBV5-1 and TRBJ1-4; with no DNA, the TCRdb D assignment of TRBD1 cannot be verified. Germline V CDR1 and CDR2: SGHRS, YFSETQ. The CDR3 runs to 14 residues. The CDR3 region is CASREQGEDEKLFF. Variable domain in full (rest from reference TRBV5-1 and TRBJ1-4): KAGVTQTPRYLIKTRGQQVTLSCSPISGHRSVSWYQQTPGQGLQFLFEYFSETQRNKGNFPGRFSGRQFSNSRSEMNVSTLELGDSALYLCASREQGEDEKLFFGSGTQLSVL.

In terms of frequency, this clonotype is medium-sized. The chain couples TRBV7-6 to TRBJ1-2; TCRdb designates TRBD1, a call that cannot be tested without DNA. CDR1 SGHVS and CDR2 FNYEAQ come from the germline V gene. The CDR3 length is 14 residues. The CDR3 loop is CASSLNRDPQGYTF. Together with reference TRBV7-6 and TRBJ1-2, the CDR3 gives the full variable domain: GAGVSQSPRYKVTKRGQDVALRCDPISGHVSLYWYRQALGQGPEFLTYFNYEAQQDKSGLPNDRFSAERPEGSISTLTIQRTEQRDSAMYRCASSLNRDPQGYTFGSGTRLTVV.

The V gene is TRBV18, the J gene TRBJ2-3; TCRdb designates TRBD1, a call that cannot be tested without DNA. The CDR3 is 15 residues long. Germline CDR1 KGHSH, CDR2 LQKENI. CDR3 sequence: CASSPLRDISDTQYF. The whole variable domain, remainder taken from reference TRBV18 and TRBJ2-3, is NAGVMQNPRHLVRRRGQEARLRCSPMKGHSHVYWYRQLPEEGLKFMVYLQKENIIDESGMPKERFSAEFPKEGPSILRIQQVVRGDSAAYFCASSPLRDISDTQYFGPGTRLTVL.

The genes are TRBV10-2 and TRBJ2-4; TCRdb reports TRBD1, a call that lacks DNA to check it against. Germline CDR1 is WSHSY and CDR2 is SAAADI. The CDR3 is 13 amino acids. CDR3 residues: CASSTGQGNIQYF.

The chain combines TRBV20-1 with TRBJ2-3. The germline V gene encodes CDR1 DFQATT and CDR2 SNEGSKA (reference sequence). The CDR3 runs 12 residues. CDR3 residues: CSARRSTDTQYF.

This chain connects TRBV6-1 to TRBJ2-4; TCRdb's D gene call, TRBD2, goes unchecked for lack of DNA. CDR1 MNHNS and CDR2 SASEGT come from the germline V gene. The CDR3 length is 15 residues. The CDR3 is CASSDRTGAKNIQYF.

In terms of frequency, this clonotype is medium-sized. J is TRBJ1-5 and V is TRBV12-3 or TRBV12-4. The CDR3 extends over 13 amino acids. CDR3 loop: CASRPSGGEPQHF.

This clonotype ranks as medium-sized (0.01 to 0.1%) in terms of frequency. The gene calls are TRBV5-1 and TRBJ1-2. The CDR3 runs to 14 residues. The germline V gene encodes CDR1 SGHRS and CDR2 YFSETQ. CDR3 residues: CASSLAEGSYGYTF.

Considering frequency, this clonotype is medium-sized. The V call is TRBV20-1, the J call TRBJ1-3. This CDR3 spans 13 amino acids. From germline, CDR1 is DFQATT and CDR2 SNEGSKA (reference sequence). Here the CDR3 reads CSAREGAEVGIYF.

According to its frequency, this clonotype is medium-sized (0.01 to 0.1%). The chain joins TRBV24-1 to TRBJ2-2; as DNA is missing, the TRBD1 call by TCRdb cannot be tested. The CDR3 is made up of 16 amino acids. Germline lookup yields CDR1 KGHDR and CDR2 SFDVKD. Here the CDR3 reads CATSDPGTANTGELFF.

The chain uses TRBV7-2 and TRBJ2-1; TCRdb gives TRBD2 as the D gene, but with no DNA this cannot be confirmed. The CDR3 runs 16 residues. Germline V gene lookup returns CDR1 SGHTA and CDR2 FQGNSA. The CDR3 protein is CASSLTAGSSYNEQFF. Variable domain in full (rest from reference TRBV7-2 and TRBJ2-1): GAGVSQSPSNKVTEKGKDVELRCDPISGHTALYWYRQSLGQGLEFLIYFQGNSAPDKSGLPSDRFSAERTGGSVSTLTIQRTQQEDSAVYLCASSLTAGSSYNEQFFGPGTRLTVL.

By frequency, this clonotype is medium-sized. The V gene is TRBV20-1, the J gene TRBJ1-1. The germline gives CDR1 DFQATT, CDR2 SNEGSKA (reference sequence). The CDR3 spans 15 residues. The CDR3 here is CSAIKDPDLNTEAFF.

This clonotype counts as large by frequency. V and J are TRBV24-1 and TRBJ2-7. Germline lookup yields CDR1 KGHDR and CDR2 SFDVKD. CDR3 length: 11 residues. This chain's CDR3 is CATSDEDEQYF.

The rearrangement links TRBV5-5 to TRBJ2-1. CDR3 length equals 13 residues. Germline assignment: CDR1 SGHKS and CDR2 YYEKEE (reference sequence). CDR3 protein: CASSQVEYNEQFF.

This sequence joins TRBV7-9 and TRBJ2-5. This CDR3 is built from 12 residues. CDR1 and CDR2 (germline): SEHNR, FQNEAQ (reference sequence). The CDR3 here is CASSEDQETQYF.

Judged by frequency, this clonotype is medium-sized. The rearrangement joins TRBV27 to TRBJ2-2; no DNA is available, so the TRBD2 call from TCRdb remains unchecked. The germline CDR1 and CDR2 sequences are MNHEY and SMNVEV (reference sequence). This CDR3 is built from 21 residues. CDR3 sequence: CASSLRVAGALIRGRSGELFF.